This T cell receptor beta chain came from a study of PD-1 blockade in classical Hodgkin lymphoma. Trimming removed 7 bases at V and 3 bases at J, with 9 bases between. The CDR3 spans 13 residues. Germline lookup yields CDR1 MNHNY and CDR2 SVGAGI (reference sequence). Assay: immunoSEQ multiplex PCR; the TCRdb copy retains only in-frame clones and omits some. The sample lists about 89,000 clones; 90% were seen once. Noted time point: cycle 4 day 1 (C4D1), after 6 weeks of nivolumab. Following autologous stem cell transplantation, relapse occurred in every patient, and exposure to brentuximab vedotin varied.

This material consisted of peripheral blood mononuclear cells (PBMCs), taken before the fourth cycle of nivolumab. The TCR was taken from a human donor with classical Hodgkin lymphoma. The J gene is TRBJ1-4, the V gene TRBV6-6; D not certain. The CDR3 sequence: CASKGFANEKLFF. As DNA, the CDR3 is TGTGCCAGCAAGGGTTTTGCTAATGAAAAACTGTTTTTT.